This T cell receptor (beta chain) came from a study of cytomegalovirus exposure and HLA in healthy donors. Study-wide context: Within the Caucasian-associated ancestry cluster were around four fifths of the 300 to 450 genotyped donors. Notes on the study in general: A later analysis showed HLA-associated TCR beta chains outstripping equally common others in clonal expansion. The majority of TCR sequences were rare, yet some public TCRs appeared in many donors.

About this clone itself: As yet, its antigen is unknown.

Trimming pared 2 bases from V and 4 bases from J, leaving 13 bases between. Looked up from germline, CDR1 is KGHSH and CDR2 is LQKENI. The CDR3 has 15 residues. The PCR contained 60 Vbeta and 13 Jbeta primers. Sequencing was performed with immunoSEQ multiplex PCR; in TCRdb, only in-frame clones are kept and a portion is missing. In the table there are 150,000 to 200,000 clones, roughly two thirds of which are singletons. As for the donors, each was a healthy bone marrow donor. Sequencing was carried out using PBMCs. The receptor comes from a woman in her 30s in good health and CMV-seronegative. The chain carries TRBV18 and TRBJ2-3; possibly TRBD2 for D (6 bases). In nucleotides, the CDR3 is TGTGCCAGCTCACCAAGCCGTCCGGGAGCAGATACGCAGTATTTT. Amino acids: CASSPSRPGADTQYF.